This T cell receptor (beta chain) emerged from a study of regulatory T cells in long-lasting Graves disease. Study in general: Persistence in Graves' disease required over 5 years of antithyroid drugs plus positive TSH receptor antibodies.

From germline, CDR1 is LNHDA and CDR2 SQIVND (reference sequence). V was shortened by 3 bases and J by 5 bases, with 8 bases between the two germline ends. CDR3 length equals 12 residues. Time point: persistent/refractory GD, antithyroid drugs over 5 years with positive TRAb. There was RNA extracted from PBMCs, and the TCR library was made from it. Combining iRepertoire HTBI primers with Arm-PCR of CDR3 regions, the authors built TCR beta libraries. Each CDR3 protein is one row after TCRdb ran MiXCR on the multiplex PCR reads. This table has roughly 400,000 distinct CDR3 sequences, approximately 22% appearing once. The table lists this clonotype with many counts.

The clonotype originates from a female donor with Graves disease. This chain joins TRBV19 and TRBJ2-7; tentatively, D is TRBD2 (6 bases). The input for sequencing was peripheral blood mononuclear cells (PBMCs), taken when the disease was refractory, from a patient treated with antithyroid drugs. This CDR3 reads CASSIGGNEQYF. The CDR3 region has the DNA TGTGCCAGTAGTATCGGGGGTAACGAGCAGTACTTC.